This T cell receptor beta chain is drawn from a study of regulatory T cells in long-lasting Graves disease. HTBI primers from iRepertoire and Arm-PCR of CDR3 regions yielded the TCR beta libraries. Source study methods: In the combined samples, some 59 TRBV and 14 TRBJ segments were identified. TCRdb itself ran the multiplex PCR reads through MiXCR, one entry per CDR3 protein. For this entry, the V and J calls and clone size follow TCRdb and not the study's own pipeline. The sample lists hundreds of thousands of distinct CDR3 sequences, 16% occurring once. Time point: newly diagnosed GD, antithyroid drugs for less than 3 months. PBMC RNA was the source of the TCR library. With EDTA tubes as the receptacles, 7 to 9 milliliters of peripheral blood were drawn. This clonotype occurred a few times. Its cognate antigen is unknown. General observations from the study: Persistent Graves' patients showed less TCR diversity than newly diagnosed ones.

The CDR3 extends over 16 amino acids. Trimming at V came to 1 base and at J to 6 bases, leaving 5 bases not matched to a gene. Germline V lookup: CDR1 SGHRS, CDR2 YFSETQ. These data also featured in a second study, about T cells in Graves' hyperthyroidism and ophthalmopathy. That publication notes: The study used the HTBI primer set for a first-round RT-PCR of the TCR CDR3.

The V call is TRBV5-1, the J call TRBJ1-6, with 9 bases identical to TRBD1. The TCR originated in a man between 40 and 49 years old with Graves disease. Sequencing was performed on peripheral blood mononuclear cells (PBMCs), taken at new diagnosis, from a patient treated with antithyroid drugs. DNA of the CDR3: TGCGCCAGCAGCTTGTTTCAGGGACAGGGTAATTCACCCCTCCACTTT. It specifies CASSLFQGQGNSPLHF.